This T cell receptor beta chain was profiled in a study of T cell responses to AZD1222 COVID-19 vaccine (dated by TCRdb to the early 2020s). At the level of the whole study: AZD1222 recipients with second doses at about 4 weeks or about 12 weeks were pooled, because spike-specific TCR depth and breadth did not differ between schedules. TCR sequencing was performed for 230 to 250 trial participants, of whom some 200 were given two doses of AZD1222 and some 26 were given two doses of MenACWY control vaccine. Trial participants were enrolled into age subgroups of 18-55, 56-69 and 70-plus years, which contained around 150, 29 and 61 TCR-sequenced participants, respectively.

The germline V gene yields SGHTA for CDR1 and FQGNSA for CDR2. Trimming accounts for 5 bases at V and 4 bases at J, while the number of junction bases matched to no gene is 4. The CDR3 contains 13 residues, cysteine and phenylalanine counted. CDR3 DNA only is kept here, 39 bases in frame from base 1. The paper as a whole reports these results and caveats: Participants were mostly white British, with more females than males. The authors suggested clonal diversity may have been underestimated. The whole spike protein was spanned by vaccine-associated CD4 TCRs, and dominant responses were seen in regions 160-218 and 743-854. A significant rise in spike-specific TCR breadth and depth was observed after two AZD1222 doses relative to day 0 and relative to MenACWY recipients. Epitopes outside the regions mutated in the B.1.351 and B.1.1.7 variants were reportedly recognized by nearly half of the unique spike-specific TCRs. Conclusions about previously exposed vaccinees are limited, since just five or six AZD1222 recipients were seropositive for SARS-CoV-2 at baseline. Because no day 14 peak-response samples were available, the repertoires could be characterized only after the peak T cell response. The 56-69-year group was small, and its depth increase did not reach significance, likely because of low power.

The time point tag for this specimen amounts to: baseline before first vaccination. Vaccinee samples came from UK trials COV001 and COV002, including a single-blind randomized controlled phase 2/3 trial of AZD1222 (ChAdOx1 nCoV-19) in healthy adults. Trial participant PBMC samples were collected at day 0 and day 28 after the second dose for TCRbeta chain sequencing. This clone was counted only a few times. The antigen it binds to is not known. Per-base quality was not reported, and no clone a single base away is much larger than it. The CDR3 regions of human TCRbeta chains were analyzed by immunosequencing. From the authors' description of their analysis: TCRs in the repertoires were compared against a reference library of SARS-CoV-2-specific TCRs that had been generated with the MIRA antigen-specificity platform. Breadth was defined as the fraction of unique TCRs that were SARS-CoV-2-associated. Depth was defined as the fraction of total T cells that were SARS-CoV-2-associated. Using the MIRA data, each spike-specific TCR was assigned both to the spike region to which the TCR was reactive and to a CD4 or CD8 class. Log10-transformed breadth and depth values were compared by one-way ANOVA with Sidak's multiple comparisons tests. TCRdb limited this immuneACCESS table to in-frame rearrangements with V and J called. A share of clones is missing; checked studies link under half to unresolved V genes, and the rest is unexplained. For V, J and clone size, that table is used; D and trimming come from the DNA. Across this sample there are approximately 120,000 clones, with about 89% seen only once. In total, the top ten clones hold less than 8.5% of the sample.

This receptor was identified in an adult in good health. Material: peripheral blood, obtained on day 0 of AZD1222 vaccination. This chain is built from TRBV7-2 and TRBJ1-2, with 7 middle bases fitting TRBD1. The sequenced DNA: TGTGCCAGCAGCCAACAGGGGAGCTATGGCTACACCTTC. Its protein is CASSQQGSYGYTF.